This T cell receptor beta chain came from a study of shared clonotypes between healthy human individuals (TCRdb year 2020). In the study overall: The cohort comprised a couple of women and three men aged 18 to 49 years. Blood TCR repertoires of roughly five healthy adults were deeply sequenced to estimate repertoire size and the extent of clonotype sharing between individuals. To increase sequencing depth and limit assay-specific biases, different laboratories used diverse techniques to prepare libraries and sequence TCR repertoires. Leukapheresis yielded between about 0.94 and 10 billion PBMCs per donor. Here is what the overall study found, with its caveats: Because the study included only a small number of donors, the genetic and exposure-history diversity represented was limited. Based on pairwise subsampling, the degree of clonotype sharing among donors was expected to be affected by sequencing depth. Sampling was restricted to blood, and TCR repertoires in tissue are likely to differ from TCR repertoires in blood.

TCR CDR3 regions were amplified from genomic DNA by multiplex PCR using the deep immunoSEQ assay. Extracted genomic DNA from each cell subset was spread evenly across all wells of several immunoSEQ 96-well plates, with each plate serving as a replicate. For unsorted PBMC, each replicate PCR was loaded with approximately 320 ng genomic DNA, equivalent to about 30,000 T cell genomes. Ten immunoSEQ deep assay plates were used to sequence the unsorted PBMC genomic DNA. Purified libraries were quantified with a Qubit 3.0 fluorometer, sized on a Bioanalyzer 2100, and re-quantified with the KAPA Library Quantification kit. Every immunoSEQ 96-well plate was sequenced on a dedicated single-read 150-cycle Illumina NextSeq 550 flow cell. The study's own analysis went as follows. Because the immunoSEQ output held only junctional sequences and lacked quality scores, the filtering could not match the filtering applied to full-length reads. To assign V/J genes and CDR3, sequences were annotated using PyIR, a Python wrapper for IgBLAST v1.9, with IMGT germline references. Reads were filtered out if the reads had weak V/J assignments (E-value above 1e-6), no CDR3, stop codons, out-of-frame junctions, or ambiguous translated residues. V3J clonotypes were defined as sequences sharing an identical inferred V gene, J gene, and CDR3 amino acid sequence. To compute the percentage overlap between repertoires, the number of shared unique clonotypes was divided by the size of the smaller repertoire. RTK rarefaction, the Chao1 estimator, and Recon v2.1 estimates of unobserved clonotypes were used to assess repertoire richness. Drawn from immuneACCESS, this table holds only the in-frame rearrangements with V and J called that TCRdb kept. Clones are partly lost; checked studies trace under half to an unresolved V gene and leave the rest unexplained. The V and J calls and clone size were taken over from that table, and D and trimming were inferred from the DNA. Present in this sample are about 560,000 clones, around 77% of which were seen just once. 12% of the sample is in the top ten clones.

Relative to germline, V is 1 base shorter and J is 5 bases shorter, with 14 bases between their ends. Taken from the germline V gene, the CDR1 and CDR2 loops are LGHNA and YNFKEQ. The CDR3 starts with the cysteine, ends with the phenylalanine, and has 15 residues. This entry keeps only the CDR3 DNA: 45 bases, framed from base 1. Turning to this clone: Its antigen is currently not known. No much larger clone is present one base from it, and per-base qualities are unavailable.

The donors were healthy, HIV-negative adults with no recently reported acute infections or vaccinations. Only Caucasian adults living in Nashville, Tennessee, USA were represented among the donors. For unsorted samples, about 85 million PBMCs were counted and genomic DNA was extracted with the QIAamp DNA Blood Mini kit. Blood was obtained by leukapheresis, after which PBMCs were separated by Ficoll-Histopaque density gradient centrifugation and cryopreserved in liquid nitrogen vapor phase. Sequencing was carried out using PBMCs. This clonotype was obtained from a woman aged 40-49 years in good health. Some clones in this sample may be carry-over from other donors' samples. The chain uses TRBV4-2 and TRBJ1-1, and the D gene may be TRBD1, 6 bases matching. This receptor has the CDR3 CASSQVTGSGTEAFF. The nucleotide sequence is given as TGTGCCAGCAGCCAAGTTACAGGGTCTGGGACTGAAGCTTTCTTT.